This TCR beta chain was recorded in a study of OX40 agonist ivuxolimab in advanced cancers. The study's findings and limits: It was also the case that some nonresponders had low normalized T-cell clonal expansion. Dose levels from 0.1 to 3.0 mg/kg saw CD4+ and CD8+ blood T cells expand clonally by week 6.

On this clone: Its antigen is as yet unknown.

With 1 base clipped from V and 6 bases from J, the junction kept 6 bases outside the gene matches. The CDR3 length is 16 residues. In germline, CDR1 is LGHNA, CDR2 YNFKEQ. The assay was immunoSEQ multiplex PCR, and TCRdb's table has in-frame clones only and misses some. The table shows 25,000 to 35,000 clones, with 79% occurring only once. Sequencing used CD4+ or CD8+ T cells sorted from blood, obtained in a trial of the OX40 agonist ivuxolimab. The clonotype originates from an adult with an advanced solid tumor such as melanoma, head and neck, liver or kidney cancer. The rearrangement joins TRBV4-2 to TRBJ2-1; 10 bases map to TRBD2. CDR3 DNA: TGTGCCAGCAGCCAAGGGGCTAGCGGGGGACTCAATGAGCAGTTCTTC. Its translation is CASSQGASGGLNEQFF.